This T cell receptor beta chain derives from a study of shared clonotypes between healthy human individuals. About the research overall: Each donor had three CD4 naive, three CD4 memory, two CD8 naive and one CD8 memory plate.

Findings of the study overall: Clonotypes that were shared across a handful of donors made up roughly 5% of naive CD4 clonotypes. Having only a few donors restricted how much genetic and exposure-history diversity was captured.

Note on this clone: Its antigen is as yet unknown.

Per the authors' pipeline: Owing to the provision of junction-only sequences devoid of quality scores by immunoSEQ, filtering differed. Assay used: immunoSEQ multiplex PCR; TCRdb lists only in-frame clones, some missing. That table supplies the V and J calls and clone size; D and trimming were determined from the DNA. Seen here are about 2,200,000 clones, about 93% observed once, and the top ten hold more than 1.5%. Selected positively for CCR7 and CD45RO-negative, naive CD8 cells excluded terminally differentiated effector memory CD45RA+ cells. The TCR was taken from a young man in good health. Some clones in this sample may be carry-over from other donors' samples. Sequences were obtained from naive CD8+ T cells from PBMCs.

CDR3 loop: CAISPGLAGVYEQYF. For the CDR3, the DNA is TGTGCCATCAGTCCTGGACTAGCGGGAGTTTACGAGCAGTACTTC. The gene calls are TRBV10-3 and TRBJ2-7; TRBD2 matches 13 bases. This CDR3 has 15 residues. Germline V lookup: CDR1 ENHRY, CDR2 SYGVKD. Trimming cost V 5 bases and J 4 bases; bases outside gene matches: 5.